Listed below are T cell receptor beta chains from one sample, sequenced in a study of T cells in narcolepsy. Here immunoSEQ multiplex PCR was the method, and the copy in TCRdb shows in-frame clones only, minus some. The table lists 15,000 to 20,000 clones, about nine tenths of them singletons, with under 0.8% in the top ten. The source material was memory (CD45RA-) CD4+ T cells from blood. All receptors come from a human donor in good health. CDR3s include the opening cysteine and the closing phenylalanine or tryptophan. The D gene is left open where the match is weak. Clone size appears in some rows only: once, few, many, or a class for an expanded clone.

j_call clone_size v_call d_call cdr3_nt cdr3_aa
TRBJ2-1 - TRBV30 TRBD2 TGTGCCTGTGGGACTAGCGCATACAATGAGCAGTTCTTC CACGTSAYNEQFF
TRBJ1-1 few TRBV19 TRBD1 TGTGCCAGTATAGAGCCACGGACAGGGCGGGTCACTGAAGCTTTCTTT CASIEPRTGRVTEAFF
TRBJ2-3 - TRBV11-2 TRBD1 TGTGCCAGCAGCGCGAACAGGGGAACCACAGATACGCAGTATTTT CASSANRGTTDTQYF
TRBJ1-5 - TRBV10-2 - TGCGCCAGCAAGGACCTGAGCAATCAGCCCCAGCATTTT CASKDLSNQPQHF
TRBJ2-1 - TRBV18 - TGTGCCAGCTCACCAGGAAGCGGGTCCTCCTACAATGAGCAGTTCTTC CASSPGSGSSYNEQFF
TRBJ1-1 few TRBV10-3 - TGTGCCATCAGTGAATCCTCTTGGGGGACGAACACTGAAGCTTTCTTT CAISESSWGTNTEAFF
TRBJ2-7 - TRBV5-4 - TGTGCCAGCAGCCCGTTCCGCCGAACCTACGAGCAGTACTTC CASSPFRRTYEQYF
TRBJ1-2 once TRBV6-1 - TGTGCCAGCAGTGAAGCGTTGGGTGGCTACACCTTC CASSEALGGYTF
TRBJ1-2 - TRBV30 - TGTGCCTGGAGCCACCCCATGGGCAGGGTTCTTGCTGGCTACACCTTC CAWSHPMGRVLAGYTF
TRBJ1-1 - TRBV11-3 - TGTGCCAGCAGCTTTGTCGGCACTGAAGCTTTCTTT CASSFVGTEAFF
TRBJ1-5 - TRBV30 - TGTGCCTGGAGTGTGAGTCAGGGGACCCAGCATTTT CAWSVSQGTQHF
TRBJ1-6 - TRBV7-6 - TGTGCCAGCAGCTTAGCGGGGCGCAGAGATAATTCACCCCTCCACTTT CASSLAGRRDNSPLHF
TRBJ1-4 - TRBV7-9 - TGTGCCAGCAGCCCGGGGTCCACTAATGAAAAACTGTTTTTT CASSPGSTNEKLFF
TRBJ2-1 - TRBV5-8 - TGTGCCAGCAGCTTGCGTCAATATCGTGAGCAGTTCTTC CASSLRQYREQFF
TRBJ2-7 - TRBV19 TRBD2 TGTGCCAGCGCTGGGACTAGCGGGTCCTACGAGCAGTACTTC CASAGTSGSYEQYF
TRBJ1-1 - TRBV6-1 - TGTGCCAGCAGTGAAAATAGCGGAGGGGGCACTGAAGCTTTCTTT CASSENSGGGTEAFF
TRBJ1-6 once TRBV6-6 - TGTGCCAGCAGCCTCCTAGTACAGGAGTCACCCCTCCACTTT CASSLLVQESPLHF
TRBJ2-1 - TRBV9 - TGTGCCAGCAGCGTAGAGTCTAGACCTCGCCAGGGCTATGAGCAGTTCTTC CASSVESRPRQGYEQFF
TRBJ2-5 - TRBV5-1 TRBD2 TGCGCCAGCAGGGGGACTAGCGGGCAAGAGACCCAGTACTTC CASRGTSGQETQYF
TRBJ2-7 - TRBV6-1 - TGTGCCAGCAGTTCTTCAGGGAGGTCAGGCGAGCAGTACTTC CASSSSGRSGEQYF
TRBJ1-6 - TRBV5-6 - TGTGCCAGCAGCTTGTCTCTGGGAAATAATTCACCCCTCCACTTT CASSLSLGNNSPLHF
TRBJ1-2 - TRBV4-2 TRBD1 TGTGCCAGCAGCGGGACAGGGGGCGACTATGGCTACACCTTC CASSGTGGDYGYTF
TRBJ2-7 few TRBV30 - TGTGCCGGAGGGGGGCAGGGGGACATCTTC CAGGGQGDIF
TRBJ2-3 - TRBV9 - TGTGCCAGCAGCGTAGGTGGGGGGCTCCCAGATACGCAGTATTTT CASSVGGGLPDTQYF
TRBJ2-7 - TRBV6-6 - TGTGCCAGCAGGGACAAGCGGGAGCAGTACTTC CASRDKREQYF
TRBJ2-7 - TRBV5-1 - TGCGCCAGCAGCCCGGACGGTTGGTACGAGCAGTACTTC CASSPDGWYEQYF
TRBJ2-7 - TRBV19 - TGTGCCAGTAGTGGGCCGGGACAACGGGAGCAGTACTTC CASSGPGQREQYF
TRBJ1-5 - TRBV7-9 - TGTGCCAGCAGCTTAGGGGGGAGTAGCAATCAGCCCCAGCATTTT CASSLGGSSNQPQHF
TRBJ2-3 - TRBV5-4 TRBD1 TGTGCCAGCAGCGCGGACAGGGGCACAGATACGCAGTATTTT CASSADRGTDTQYF
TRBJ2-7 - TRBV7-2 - TGTGCCAGCAGCTTCGCCAGCGTCCTAGATTCGCCCGGTTCGGAGCAGTACTTC CASSFASVLDSPGSEQYF
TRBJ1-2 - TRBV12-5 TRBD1 TGTGCTAGTGGTTTGTACACAGGGGCGGGTGGCTACACCTTC CASGLYTGAGGYTF
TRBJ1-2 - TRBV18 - TGTGCCAGCTCACCGGGACTGTCTGGCTATGGCTACACCTTC CASSPGLSGYGYTF
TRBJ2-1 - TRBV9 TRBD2 TGTGCCAGCAGCGTAGGGCGGGAGAATGAGCAGTTCTTC CASSVGRENEQFF
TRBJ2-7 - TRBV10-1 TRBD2 TGCGCCAGCAGTGACCCGACGGGGGGGCAAACCTACGAGCAGTACTTC CASSDPTGGQTYEQYF
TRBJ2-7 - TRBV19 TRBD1 TGTGCCAGTAGTACCTCCAGGGGGAGCTCCTACGAGCAGTACTTC CASSTSRGSSYEQYF